These 3 T cell receptor beta chains share one sample of origin, sequenced in a study of PD-1 blockade in classical Hodgkin lymphoma. Here immunoSEQ multiplex PCR was the method, and the copy in TCRdb shows in-frame clones only, minus some. The sample comprises tens of thousands of clones, roughly 85% of which are singletons, and about 8.3% rests with the top ten. Time point indicated: cycle 4 day 1 (C4D1), after 5 to 7 weeks of nivolumab. There was relapse after autologous stem cell transplantation in every patient, and there was variation in brentuximab vedotin exposure. The sequencing here drew on peripheral blood mononuclear cells (PBMCs), taken before the fourth cycle of nivolumab. Source of these receptors: a human donor with classical Hodgkin lymphoma.

CDR3 sequence reads: CASSQDGQGANTEAFF. In DNA form, the CDR3 reads TGCGCCAGCAGCCAAGACGGACAGGGGGCCAACACTGAAGCTTTCTTT. The chain has TRBV4-1 and TRBJ1-1, with TRBD1 matching 11 bases. The CDR3 has 16 amino acids. V was pared by 0 bases and J by 2 bases, with 2 bases of the junction left unmatched. Germline CDR1 is MGHRA and CDR2 is YSYEKL.

Only a few counts were recorded for this clone. CDR3: CANQEESNSPLHF. As DNA, the CDR3 is TGCGCCAACCAGGAAGAAAGCAATTCACCCCTCCACTTT. The V gene is TRBV10-1, the J gene TRBJ1-6, with D unclear. Trimming removed 10 bases at V and 7 bases at J, with 14 bases between. In germline, CDR1 is WNHNN, CDR2 SYGVQD (reference sequence). The CDR3 has 13 residues.

The CDR3 DNA reads as TGCGCCAGCGGGGGAGGGATCGGTGAGCAGTTCTTC. Residues: CASGGGIGEQFF. This chain uses TRBV5-1 with TRBJ2-1, with TRBD2 identical over 7 bases. Germline V gene sequence: CDR1 SGHRS, CDR2 YFSETQ. V was clipped by 7 bases and J by 9 bases; unmatched bases: 7. This CDR3 is built from 12 residues.